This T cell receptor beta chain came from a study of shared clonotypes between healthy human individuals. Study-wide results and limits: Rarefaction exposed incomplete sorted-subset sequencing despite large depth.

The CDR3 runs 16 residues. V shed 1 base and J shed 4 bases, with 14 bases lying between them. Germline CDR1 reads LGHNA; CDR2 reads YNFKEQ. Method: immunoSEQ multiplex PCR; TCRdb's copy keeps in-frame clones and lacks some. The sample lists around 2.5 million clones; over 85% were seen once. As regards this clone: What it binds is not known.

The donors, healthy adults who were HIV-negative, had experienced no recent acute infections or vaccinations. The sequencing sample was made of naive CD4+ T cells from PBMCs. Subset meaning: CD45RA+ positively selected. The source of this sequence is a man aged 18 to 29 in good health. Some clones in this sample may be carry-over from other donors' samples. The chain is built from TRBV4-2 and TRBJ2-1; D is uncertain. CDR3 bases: TGTGCCAGCAGCCAAGTTCAGGTGAACCAATACAATGAGCAGTTCTTC. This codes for CASSQVQVNQYNEQFF.